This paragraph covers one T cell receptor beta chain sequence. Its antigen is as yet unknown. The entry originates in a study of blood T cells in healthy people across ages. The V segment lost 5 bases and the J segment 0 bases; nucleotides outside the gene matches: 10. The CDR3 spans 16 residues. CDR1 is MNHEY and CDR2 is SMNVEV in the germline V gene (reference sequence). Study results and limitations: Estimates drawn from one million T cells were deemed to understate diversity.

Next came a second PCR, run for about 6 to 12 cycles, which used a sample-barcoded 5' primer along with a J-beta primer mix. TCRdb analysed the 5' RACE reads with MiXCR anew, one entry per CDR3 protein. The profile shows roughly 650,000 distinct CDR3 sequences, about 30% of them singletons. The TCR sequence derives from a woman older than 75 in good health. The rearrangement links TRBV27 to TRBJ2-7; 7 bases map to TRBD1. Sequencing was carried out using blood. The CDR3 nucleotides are TGTGCCAGCAGTCGCGGACCGAGACAGGGCTCCTACGAGCAGTACTTC. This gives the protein CASSRGPRQGSYEQYF.